This T cell receptor (beta chain) is drawn from a study of metastatic and nonmetastatic thyroid tumors. The overall study: Repertoires from malignant and benign thyroid patients were compared across blood and tumor or nodule tissue.

The entire patient cohort was treatment-naive prior to thyroid surgery. This clone was observed a single time. No antigen is known for it. The study, taken as a whole, reports: It was reported that TCR beta diversity was significantly higher in malignant thyroid tumors than benign nodules, in blood and tumor.

Trimming cost V 2 bases and J 1 base, with 14 bases left between them. Germline V gene lookup returns CDR1 DFQATT and CDR2 SNEGSKA (reference sequence). The CDR3 totals 15 residues. Authors' analysis steps: Variation in CDR3 across clinicopathological groups served as the basis for constructing a distant-metastasis classifier in papillary thyroid cancer. TCRdb called clones again from the PCR reads with MiXCR. Here the V and J calls rest on TCRdb's processing, not on the authors' analysis. The table lists 30,000 to 40,000 clones, less than 30% of them singletons. The chain joins TRBV20-1 to TRBJ1-1; D may be TRBD1 (5 bases). Sequencing was done on a sample of blood. The sequence derives from a female donor with papillary thyroid cancer or a benign thyroid nodule (not recorded which). Some clones in this sample may be carry-over from other donors' samples. The CDR3 protein is CSARPTGRRNTEAFF. The CDR3 nucleotides read TGCAGTGCTAGACCCACGGGACGTAGGAACACTGAAGCTTTCTTT.